The entry below describes one TCR beta chain. The antigen remains unidentified. The data derive from a study of Ad26.COV2.S vaccination and SARS-CoV-2 variants. Study observations and caveats: After vaccination, reports described spike-specific CD8+ and CD4+ T cell responses as showing substantial breadth.

Repertoires were generated with immunoSEQ multiplex PCR, while TCRdb's copy carries only in-frame clones and drops some. Of around 450,000 clones listed, 89% are singletons. Treatment meaning: some 20 received Ad26.COV2.S at low or high dose, single or two shots; 5 received placebo; per-sample allocation not given. The samples were gathered on day 63 after the first injection of vaccine or placebo. Spike of the Wuhan-strain SARS-CoV-2 was expressed by an Ad26 vector, which formed the vaccine. V dropped 2 bases and J dropped 2 bases, with 10 bases sitting between them. This CDR3 is built from 15 residues.

The source is a person between 18 and 65 years old who received the Ad26.COV2.S COVID-19 vaccine or a placebo. This material consisted of peripheral blood, taken in a trial of Ad26.COV2.S vaccine versus placebo. The chain uses TRBV23-1 and TRBJ1-5; possibly TRBD1 for D (5 bases). Being an ORF, TRBV23-1 has a function that is uncertain. CDR3 nucleotide sequence: TGCGCCAGCAGTCAACGGGGGATGGGCAATCAGCCCCAGCATTTT. The encoded protein is CASSQRGMGNQPQHF.